This TCR beta chain stems from a study of blood T cell repertoires in COVID-19. About the study: Samples taken during acute and convalescent COVID-19 were collected in the United States, Italy and Spain. PBMCs, B-cell-depleted T cells, or T cells provided the cDNA or gDNA that made up the material.

The V segment lost 5 bases and the J segment 3 bases; nucleotides outside the gene matches: 4. The CDR3 covers 13 residues. CDR1 is MNHEY, CDR2 SVGAGI, per germline. Original processing methods: The assay estimated nucleated cells by amplifying reference gene primers. Measured with immunoSEQ multiplex PCR; TCRdb has only the in-frame clones, and not every one. V and J calls and clone size are given by that table; D and trimming were obtained from the DNA. The sample consists of about 260,000 clones, about 85% of them appearing once. This sequence originates from a woman aged 45-65 years who had recovered from COVID-19. Sequencing input: peripheral blood. The rearrangement joins TRBV6-5 to TRBJ2-7, with 7 bases aligning to TRBD1. The CDR3 loop is CASSKGQLYEQYF. The CDR3 DNA reads TGTGCCAGCAGTAAGGGACAGCTCTACGAGCAGTACTTC.